This T cell receptor beta chain was sequenced during a study of T cell responses to AZD1222 COVID-19 vaccine. Sequencing used immunoSEQ multiplex PCR; TCRdb keeps in-frame clones, though not all of them. The sample holds more than 140,000 clones; about 91% are singletons and the top ten take 3% to 4%. This CDR3 has 13 residues. The germline gives CDR1 LNHDA, CDR2 SQIVND (reference sequence). Trimming took 1 base from V and 4 from J, leaving 8 bases between them. The TCR was taken from an adult in good health. This specimen was peripheral blood, taken on day 0 of MenACWY control vaccination. The J gene is TRBJ2-7, the V gene TRBV19; D is unresolved. DNA of the CDR3: TGTGCCAGTAGTATAGCCCCCGCTTACGAGCAGTACTTC. Protein: CASSIAPAYEQYF.